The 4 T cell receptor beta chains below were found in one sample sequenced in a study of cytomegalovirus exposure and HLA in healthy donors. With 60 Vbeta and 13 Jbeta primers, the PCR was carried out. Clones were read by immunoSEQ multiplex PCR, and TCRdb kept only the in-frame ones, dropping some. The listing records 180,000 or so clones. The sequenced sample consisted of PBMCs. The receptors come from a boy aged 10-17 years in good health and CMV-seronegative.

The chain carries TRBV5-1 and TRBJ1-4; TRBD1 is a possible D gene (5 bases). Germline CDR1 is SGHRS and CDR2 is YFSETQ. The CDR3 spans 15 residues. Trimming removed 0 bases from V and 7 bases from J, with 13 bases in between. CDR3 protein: CASSLGLQGGEKLFF. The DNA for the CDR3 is TGCGCCAGCAGCTTGGGGTTGCAGGGTGGTGAAAAACTGTTTTTT.

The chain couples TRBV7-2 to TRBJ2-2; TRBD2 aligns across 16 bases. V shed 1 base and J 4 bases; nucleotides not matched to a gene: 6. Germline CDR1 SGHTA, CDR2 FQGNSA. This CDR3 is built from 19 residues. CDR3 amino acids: CASSLGGTSGGAGTGELFF. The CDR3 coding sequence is TGTGCCAGCAGCTTAGGAGGGACTAGCGGGGGGGCGGGCACCGGGGAGCTGTTTTTT.

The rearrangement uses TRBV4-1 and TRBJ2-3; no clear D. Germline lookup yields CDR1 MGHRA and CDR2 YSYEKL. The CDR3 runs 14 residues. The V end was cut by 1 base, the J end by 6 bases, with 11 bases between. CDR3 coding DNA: TGCGCCAGCAGCCAAGGCCCGGTACAGGATACGCAGTATTTT. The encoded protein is CASSQGPVQDTQYF.

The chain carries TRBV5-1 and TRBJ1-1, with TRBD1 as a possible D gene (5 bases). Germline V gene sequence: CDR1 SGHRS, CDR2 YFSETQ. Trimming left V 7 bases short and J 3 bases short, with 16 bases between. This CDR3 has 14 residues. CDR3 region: CASAFGREDTEAFF. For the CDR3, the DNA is TGCGCCAGCGCCTTCGGCAGGGAAGACACTGAAGCTTTCTTT. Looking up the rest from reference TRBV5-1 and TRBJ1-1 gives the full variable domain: KAGVTQTPRYLIKTRGQQVTLSCSPISGHRSVSWYQQTPGQGLQFLFEYFSETQRNKGNFPGRFSGRQFSNSRSEMNVSTLELGDSALYLCASAFGREDTEAFFGQGTRLTVV.